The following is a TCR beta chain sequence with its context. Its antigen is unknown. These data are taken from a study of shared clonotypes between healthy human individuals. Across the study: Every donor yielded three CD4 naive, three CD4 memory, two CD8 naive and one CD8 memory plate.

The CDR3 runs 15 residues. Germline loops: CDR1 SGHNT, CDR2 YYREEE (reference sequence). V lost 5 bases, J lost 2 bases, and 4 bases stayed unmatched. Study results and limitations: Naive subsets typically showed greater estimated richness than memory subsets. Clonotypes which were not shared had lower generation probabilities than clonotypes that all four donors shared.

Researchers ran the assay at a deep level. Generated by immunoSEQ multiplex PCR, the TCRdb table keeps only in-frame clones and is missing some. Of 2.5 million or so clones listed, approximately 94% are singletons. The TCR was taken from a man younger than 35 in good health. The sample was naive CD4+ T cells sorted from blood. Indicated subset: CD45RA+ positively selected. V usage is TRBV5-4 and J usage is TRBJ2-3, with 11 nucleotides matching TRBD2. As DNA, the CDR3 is TGTGCCAGCAGTGGGACTAGCGGATACACAGATACGCAGTATTTT. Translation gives CASSGTSGYTDTQYF.